The clone carrying this T cell receptor beta chain was recorded at least ten times. TCR beta libraries were built with iRepertoire HTBI primers and Arm-PCR of CDR3 regions. MiXCR, run by TCRdb on the multiplex PCR reads, gives a single entry per CDR3 protein. The sample has approximately 460,000 distinct CDR3 sequences; around 17% are singletons. These data are taken from a study of regulatory T cells in long-lasting Graves disease. The time point: newly diagnosed GD, antithyroid drugs for less than 3 months. From RNA extracted from PBMCs, the TCR library was made. This CDR3 comprises 16 residues. V lost 2 bases, J lost 2 bases, and 15 bases lay in between. Germline CDR1 is MDHEN and CDR2 is SYDVKM. This same sample was also part of a study on T cells in Graves' hyperthyroidism and ophthalmopathy. Turning to that study: By a 13 V-J model, ophthalmopathy was set apart from stable hyperthyroidism.

Sequencing used peripheral blood mononuclear cells (PBMCs), obtained at new diagnosis, from a patient treated with antithyroid drugs. The receptor's source is a woman under 40 with Graves disease. The chain joins TRBV28 to TRBJ2-5, with unresolved D. The CDR3 DNA sequence: TGTGCCAGCAGTTTAGAGAGTATCCAGACTCAAGAGACCCAGTACTTC. This gives the protein CASSLESIQTQETQYF.